Here is one TCR beta chain with its context. Antigen: not known. This sample includes further DNA sequences coding for the same CDR3. This CDR3 region has 14 residues. Germline CDR1 SGHRS, CDR2 YFSETQ. Germline trimming cut 3 bases from V and 6 bases from J; bases unmatched to any gene: 2. This specimen belongs to a study of a mutant IDH1 vaccine in newly diagnosed glioma. Points from the study as a whole: There seemed to be no relation between pseudoprogression and changes in top peripheral T cell clonotypes.

As for time point: baseline, week 1 (first vaccination visit). Treatment indicated: pre-vaccination baseline after standard-of-care therapy. Those who donated had recent WHO grade 3 or 4 IDH1-mutant, ATRX-lost astrocytomas. This table comes from immunoSEQ multiplex PCR, and its TCRdb copy is limited to in-frame clones, with some not included. This repertoire shows tens of thousands of clones, roughly 80% found once; its top ten account for roughly 19%. Sequenced material: PBMCs, taken from a glioma patient treated with radiotherapy, temozolomide or both. This chain connects TRBV5-1 to TRBJ1-5, with 11 bases fitting TRBD1. The receptor comes from a man aged 18 to 29 with glioma. The CDR3 DNA is TGCGCCAGCAGCTCGGGACAGGGGGGTCAGCCCCAGCATTTT. This sequence encodes CASSSGQGGQPQHF.